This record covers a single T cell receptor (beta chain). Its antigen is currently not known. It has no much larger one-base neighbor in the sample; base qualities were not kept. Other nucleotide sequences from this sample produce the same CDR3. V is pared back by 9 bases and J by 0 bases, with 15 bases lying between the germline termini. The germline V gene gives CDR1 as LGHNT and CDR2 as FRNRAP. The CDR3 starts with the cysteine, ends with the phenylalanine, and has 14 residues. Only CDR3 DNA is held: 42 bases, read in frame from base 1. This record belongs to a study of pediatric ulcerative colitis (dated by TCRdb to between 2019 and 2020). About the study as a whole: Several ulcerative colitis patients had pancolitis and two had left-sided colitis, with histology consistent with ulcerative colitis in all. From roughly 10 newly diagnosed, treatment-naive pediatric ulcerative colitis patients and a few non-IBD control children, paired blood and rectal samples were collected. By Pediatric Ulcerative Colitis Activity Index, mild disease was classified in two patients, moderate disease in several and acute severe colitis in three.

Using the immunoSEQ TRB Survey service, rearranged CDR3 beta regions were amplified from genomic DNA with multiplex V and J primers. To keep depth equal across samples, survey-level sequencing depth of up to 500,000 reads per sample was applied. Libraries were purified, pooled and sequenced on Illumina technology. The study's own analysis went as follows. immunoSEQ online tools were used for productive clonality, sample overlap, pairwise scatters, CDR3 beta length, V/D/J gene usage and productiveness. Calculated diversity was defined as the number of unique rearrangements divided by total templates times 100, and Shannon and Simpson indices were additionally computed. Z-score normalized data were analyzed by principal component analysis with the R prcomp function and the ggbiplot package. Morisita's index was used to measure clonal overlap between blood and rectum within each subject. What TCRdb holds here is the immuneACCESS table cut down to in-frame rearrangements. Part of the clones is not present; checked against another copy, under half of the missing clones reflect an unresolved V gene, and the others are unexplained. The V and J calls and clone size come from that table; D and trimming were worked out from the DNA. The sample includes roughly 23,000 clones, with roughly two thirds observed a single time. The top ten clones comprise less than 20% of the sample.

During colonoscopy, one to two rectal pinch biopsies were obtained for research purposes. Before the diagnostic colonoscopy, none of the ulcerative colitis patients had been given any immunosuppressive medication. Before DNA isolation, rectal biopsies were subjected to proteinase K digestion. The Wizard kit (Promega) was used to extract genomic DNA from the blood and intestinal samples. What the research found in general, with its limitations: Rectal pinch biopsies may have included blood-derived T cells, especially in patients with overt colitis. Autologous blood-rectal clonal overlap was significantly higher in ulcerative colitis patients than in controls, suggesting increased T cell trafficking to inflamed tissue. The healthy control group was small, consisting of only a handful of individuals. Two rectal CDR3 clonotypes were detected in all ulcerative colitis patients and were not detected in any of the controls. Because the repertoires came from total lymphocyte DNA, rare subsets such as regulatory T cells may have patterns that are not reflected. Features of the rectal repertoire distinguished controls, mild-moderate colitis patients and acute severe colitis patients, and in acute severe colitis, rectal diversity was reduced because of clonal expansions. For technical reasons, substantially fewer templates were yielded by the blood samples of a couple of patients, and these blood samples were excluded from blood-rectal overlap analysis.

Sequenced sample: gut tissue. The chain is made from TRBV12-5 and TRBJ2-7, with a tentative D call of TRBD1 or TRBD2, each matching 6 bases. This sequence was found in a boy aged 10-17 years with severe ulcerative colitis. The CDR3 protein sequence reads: CASGRGGSSYEQYF. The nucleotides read TGTGCTAGCGGACGAGGGGGGAGCTCCTACGAGCAGTACTTC. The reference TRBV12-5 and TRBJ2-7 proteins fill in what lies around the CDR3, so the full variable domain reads DARVTQTPRHKVTEMGQEVTMRCQPILGHNTVFWYRQTMMQGLELLAYFRNRAPLDDSGMPKDRFSAEMPDATLATLKIQPSEPRDSAVYFCASGRGGSSYEQYFGPGTRLTVT.